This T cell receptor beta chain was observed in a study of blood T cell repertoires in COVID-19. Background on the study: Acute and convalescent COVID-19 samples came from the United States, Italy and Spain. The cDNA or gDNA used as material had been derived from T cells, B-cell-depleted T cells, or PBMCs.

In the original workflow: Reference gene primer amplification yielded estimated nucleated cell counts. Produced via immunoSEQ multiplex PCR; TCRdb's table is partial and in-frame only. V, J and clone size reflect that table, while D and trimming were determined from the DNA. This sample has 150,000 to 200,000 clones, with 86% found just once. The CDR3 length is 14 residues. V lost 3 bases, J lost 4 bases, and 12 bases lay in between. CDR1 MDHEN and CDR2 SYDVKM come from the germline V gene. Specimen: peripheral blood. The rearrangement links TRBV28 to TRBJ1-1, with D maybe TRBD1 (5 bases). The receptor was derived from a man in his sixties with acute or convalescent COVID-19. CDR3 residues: CASSFLPGGTEAFF. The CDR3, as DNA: TGTGCCAGCAGTTTTCTCCCGGGGGGCACTGAAGCTTTCTTT.